The 4 T cell receptor beta chains reported below all come from one sample, sequenced in a study of Tregs in tolerant kidney transplant recipients. The table came from immunoSEQ multiplex PCR; TCRdb's copy has only in-frame clones and leaves some out. The sample has 20,000 to 25,000 clones, 81% seen once. The nonmyeloablative bone marrow transplants came from related graft donors, with transient mixed chimerism. The sample was CD8+ T cells from blood (PBMCs), taken 6 months after the transplant. All receptors derive from a human patient who received a combined kidney and bone marrow transplant. Some T cells may be transferred from the graft donor.

The J gene is TRBJ1-6, the V gene TRBV28; D ambiguous. The V end lost 3 bases, the J end lost 11 bases, and 11 bases lay between the germline ends. The CDR3 runs 13 residues. Germline V CDR1 and CDR2: MDHEN, SYDVKM. The CDR3 DNA is TGTGCCAGCAGTTTTCACCAGAGGGCACCCCTCCACTTT. It is translated as CASSFHQRAPLHF.

The chain is built from TRBV27 and TRBJ1-2; TRBD1 agrees at 7 bases. The CDR3 runs to 16 residues. Germline CDR1 MNHEY, CDR2 SMNVEV (reference sequence). V lost 3 bases to trimming and J lost 2 bases; unmatched junction nucleotides: 9. The CDR3 DNA is TGTGCCAGCAGTTTTTACAGGACAGGTCACAACTATGGCTACACCTTC. Translating gives CASSFYRTGHNYGYTF.

V usage is TRBV6-5 and J usage is TRBJ1-2; TRBD1 might be the D (5 bases). V lost 2 bases and J 7 bases, leaving 8 bases between the germline ends. The CDR3 extends over 12 amino acids. Germline CDR1 MNHEY, CDR2 SVGAGI. CDR3 amino acids: CASSYPGPGYTF. The CDR3 nucleotides read TGTGCCAGCAGTTACCCAGGGCCTGGCTACACCTTC.

The chain carries TRBV29-1 and TRBJ1-4, with TRBD1 identical over 10 bases. Per germline, CDR1 SQVTM and CDR2 ANQGSEA. Germline trimming cut 8 bases from V and 8 bases from J; bases unmatched to any gene: 8. The CDR3 consists of 13 residues. In DNA, the CDR3 is TGCAGCACCAGACAGGGGGCAAGAGAAAAACTGTTTTTT. It yields the protein CSTRQGAREKLFF.